The next 25 T cell receptor beta chains were all read from a single sample in a study of response to subunit inactivated influenza vaccine. TCRdb re-analysed the RT-PCR reads in MiXCR, keeping a single row per CDR3 protein. This sample has approximately 480,000 distinct CDR3 sequences, with approximately 10% found just once. The sample in question was PBMCs from blood, obtained roughly 46 days after vaccination. The origin of the receptors is a middle-aged man who received an inactivated influenza vaccine.

This clonotype occurred many times. The rearrangement links TRBV12-3 or TRBV12-4 to TRBJ2-7; unclear D gene. Trimming shortened V by 5 bases and J by 7 bases, and 9 bases separated the two germline ends. This CDR3 is built from 11 residues. DNA of the CDR3: TGTGCCAGCAGTGTGTATGGGGAGCAGTACTTC. The encoded protein is CASSVYGEQYF.

The V gene is TRBV6-2 or TRBV6-3, the J gene TRBJ2-5, with D tentatively TRBD1 (5 bases). Germline V CDR1 and CDR2: MNHEY, SVGEGT. The CDR3 consists of 15 residues. V gave up 2 bases and J gave up 5 bases, with 15 bases separating them. The CDR3 sequence is CASSYRRGLRETQYF. Here the CDR3 DNA reads TGTGCCAGCAGTTACAGAAGGGGTCTTAGGGAGACCCAGTACTTC.

In its sample, this clonotype was seen many times. The V call is TRBV12-3 or TRBV12-4, the J call TRBJ2-1; TRBD2 is a possible D gene (5 bases). The CDR3 length is 12 residues. Trimming took off 1 base at V and 9 bases at J, with 7 bases between the two ends. The CDR3 DNA reads as TGTGCCAGCAGTTTAGTAGCGACTGAGCAGTTCTTC. This translates into CASSLVATEQFF.

This clonotype was seen only a few times. Here the CDR3 reads CASGLRPTDTQYF. The CDR3 nucleotides are TGTGCCAGCGGCCTGAGACCCACAGATACGCAGTATTTT. The rearrangement links TRBV27 to TRBJ2-3; D gene ambiguous. Trimming left V 8 bases short and J 2 bases short, with 11 bases between. The CDR3 is 13 residues long. Germline CDR1 reads MNHEY; CDR2 reads SMNVEV (reference sequence).

This clonotype has only a few counts. The chain carries TRBV29-1 and TRBJ1-1; the match to TRBD1 covers 8 bases. V lost 7 bases and J lost 4; bases outside the gene matches: 8. The CDR3 is 13 residues long. Germline V CDR1 and CDR2: SQVTM, ANQGSEA. As DNA, the CDR3 is TGCAGCGGATCCAGGGGGCGCATCACTGAAGCTTTCTTT. Translated: CSGSRGRITEAFF.

This clonotype was counted only a few times. This sequence joins TRBV6-2 or TRBV6-3 and TRBJ2-3, with D tentatively TRBD2 (5 bases). The CDR3 totals 14 residues. Trimming pared 3 bases from V and 2 bases from J, leaving 9 bases between. The germline V gene has CDR1 MNHEY and CDR2 SVGEGT. This CDR3 is CASSYSSITDTQYF. CDR3 coding DNA: TGTGCCAGCAGTTATTCTAGCATCACAGATACGCAGTATTTT.

The chain couples TRBV9 to TRBJ2-1; the D call may be TRBD1 or TRBD2 (5 bases each). The CDR3 totals 13 residues. V was cut by 0 bases and J by 10 bases, with 11 bases left in between. The germline V gene encodes CDR1 SGDLS and CDR2 YYNGEE. The CDR3 spells CASSVGGTREQFF. DNA of the CDR3: TGTGCCAGCAGCGTAGGGGGGACCCGGGAGCAGTTCTTC. Based on the CDR3 plus reference TRBV9 and TRBJ2-1, the full variable domain is DSGVTQTPKHLITATGQRVTLRCSPRSGDLSVYWYQQSLDQGLQFLIQYYNGEERAKGNILERFSAQQFPDLHSELNLSSLELGDSALYFCASSVGGTREQFFGPGTRLTVL.

V usage is TRBV18 and J usage is TRBJ1-2, with D possibly TRBD1 on 5 matching bases. Germline lookup yields CDR1 KGHSH and CDR2 LQKENI. Trimming removed 3 bases from V and 9 bases from J, with 14 bases in between. The CDR3 is 13 amino acids. The CDR3 is CASSPDSGTSYTF. In DNA, the CDR3 is TGTGCCAGCTCACCCGATTCCGGGACCAGCTACACCTTC.

This clonotype came up a few times. The chain has TRBV5-5 and TRBJ2-1, with D tentatively TRBD2 (6 bases). The CDR3 length is 15 residues. The germline gives CDR1 SGHKS, CDR2 YYEKEE (reference sequence). V lost 2 bases and J 3 bases, leaving 12 bases between the germline ends. In DNA form, the CDR3 reads TGTGCCAGCAGCTTTTTAACGGGGGTCTACAATGAGCAGTTCTTC. Its translation is CASSFLTGVYNEQFF.

This clonotype was recorded at least ten times. As DNA, the CDR3 is TGCAGTGCTAGGGCCAGGGTCACAGATACGCAGTATTTT. It yields the protein CSARARVTDTQYF. The chain links TRBV20-1 to TRBJ2-3; tentatively, D is TRBD1 (5 bases). Trimming cost V 3 bases and J 2 bases, with 9 bases left between them. CDR3 size: 13 residues. Germline V lookup: CDR1 DFQATT, CDR2 SNEGSKA (reference sequence).

This clonotype has more than one count but fewer than ten. The V call is TRBV12-3 or TRBV12-4, the J call TRBJ2-5; TRBD1 might be the D (5 bases). Trimming stripped 5 bases from V and 2 bases from J, with 18 bases between. This CDR3 has 16 residues. The DNA for the CDR3 is TGTGCCAGCAGTCCCCTCTTGGGCCCAGGGCAAGAGACCCAGTACTTC. It translates to CASSPLLGPGQETQYF.

This clonotype was detected ten times or more. This chain links TRBV20-1 with TRBJ2-7; TRBD2 matches at 10 bases. V lost 0 bases and J lost 4; bases outside the gene matches: 9. The CDR3 loop spans 16 amino acids. Per germline, CDR1 DFQATT and CDR2 SNEGSKA (reference sequence). This chain's CDR3 is CSARDLRTSGGYEQYF. For the CDR3, the DNA is TGCAGTGCTAGAGATCTCCGGACTAGCGGAGGTTACGAGCAGTACTTC.

This clonotype showed up many times. The V and J genes are TRBV10-3 and TRBJ2-2, with 8 positions matching TRBD2. Unmatched junction bases numbered 8, after V lost 9 bases and J lost 5 bases. CDR3 length equals 14 residues. The germline V gene encodes CDR1 ENHRY and CDR2 SYGVKD. In nucleotides, the CDR3 is TGTGCCATATCGGGACTAGGGAGGACCGGGGAGCTGTTTTTT. It yields the protein CAISGLGRTGELFF.

This clonotype was counted ten times or more. The V call is TRBV7-9, the J call TRBJ1-2, with unresolved D. The V and J ends lost 4 bases and 2 bases respectively, with 8 bases between them. From germline, CDR1 is SEHNR and CDR2 FQNEAQ (reference sequence). CDR3 length equals 13 residues. The CDR3 loop reads CASSSDPNYGYTF. CDR3 coding DNA: TGTGCCAGCAGCTCCGACCCCAACTATGGCTACACCTTC.

This clonotype was observed a few times. The V call is TRBV7-9, the J call TRBJ2-3; D may be TRBD2 (6 bases). This CDR3 is built from 15 residues. Germline V gene sequence: CDR1 SEHNR, CDR2 FQNEAQ (reference sequence). V lost 10 bases and J 2 bases, leaving 19 bases between the germline ends. Here the CDR3 reads CATPRDSKNTDTQYF. The CDR3 coding sequence is TGTGCCACCCCCCGGGACTCCAAAAACACAGATACGCAGTATTTT.

This clonotype was seen ten or more times. The V call is TRBV24-1, the J call TRBJ2-1; TRBD1 aligns across 7 bases. Germline values: CDR1 KGHDR, CDR2 SFDVKD. CDR3 length equals 16 residues. V shed 3 bases, J shed 3 bases, and the junction held 7 bases outside the gene matches. The CDR3 protein is CATSDVGAGGYNEQFF. In DNA form, the CDR3 reads TGTGCCACCAGTGATGTCGGTGCAGGGGGCTACAATGAGCAGTTCTTC.

The rearrangement joins TRBV7-2 to TRBJ2-3; D is possibly TRBD2 (6 bases). The CDR3 has 17 residues. Looked up from germline, CDR1 is SGHTA and CDR2 is FQGNSA. Trimming removed 6 bases from V and 2 bases from J, with 21 bases in between. CDR3 nucleotide sequence: TGTGCCAGCAGACCGGTCCAGGACTATTGGGACACAGATACGCAGTATTTT. Amino acid sequence: CASRPVQDYWDTDTQYF.

This clonotype turned up a few times. The rearrangement uses TRBV4-3 and TRBJ2-7; no clear D. The CDR3 contains 14 residues. The V gene lost 4 bases and the J gene lost 2 bases, with 12 bases spanning the gap. Germline V gives CDR1 LGHNA, CDR2 YSLEER. CDR3: CASSLKFPPYEQYF. In DNA, the CDR3 is TGCGCCAGCAGCCTCAAATTTCCCCCCTACGAGCAGTACTTC.

The CDR3 loop is CASSPRETPYEQYF. The DNA of the CDR3 is TGTGCCAGCAGCCCCAGGGAGACCCCCTACGAGCAGTACTTC. The chain uses TRBV7-9 and TRBJ2-7; D is tentatively TRBD1 or TRBD2 (5 bases each). CDR3 length: 14 residues. Trimming pared 5 bases from V and 2 bases from J, leaving 13 bases between. Per germline, CDR1 SEHNR and CDR2 FQNEAQ (reference sequence).

This clonotype was detected ten times or more. V and J are TRBV7-9 and TRBJ2-1; 7 nucleotides align to TRBD2. V was clipped by 5 bases and J by 0 bases; unmatched bases: 10. The CDR3 has 17 residues. In germline, CDR1 is SEHNR, CDR2 FQNEAQ (reference sequence). The CDR3 region is CASSPFSGHSSYNEQFF. The CDR3 DNA reads as TGTGCCAGCAGCCCTTTTAGCGGGCATAGCTCCTACAATGAGCAGTTCTTC.

The chain uses TRBV20-1 and TRBJ2-3, with D unresolved. Between the trimmed V and J ends, which lost 3 bases and 5 bases, there was a span of 3 bases. Germline V gene data show CDR1 as DFQATT and CDR2 as SNEGSKA (reference sequence). The CDR3 runs to 10 residues. The DNA for the CDR3 is TGCAGTGCTAGTGGAGATACGCAGTATTTT. Encoded protein: CSASGDTQYF.

This clonotype has just a few counts. The V gene is TRBV6-2 or TRBV6-3, the J gene TRBJ2-4; D remains unclear. The V and J ends lost 9 bases and 1 base respectively, with 13 bases between them. This CDR3 has 14 residues. Germline CDR1 is MNHEY and CDR2 is SVGEGT. The CDR3 region is CASSTIRAKNIQYF. The DNA of the CDR3 is TGTGCCAGTTCCACCATTAGGGCCAAAAACATTCAGTACTTC.

In this sample, this clonotype turned up a few times. V and J are TRBV7-3 and TRBJ2-2; tentative D call: TRBD1 (5 bases). Germline CDR1 reads SGHTA; CDR2 reads FQGTGA. The CDR3 loop spans 13 amino acids. Trimming cost V 4 bases and J 7 bases, with 10 bases left between them. CDR3 sequence: CASSWQGFGELFF. For the CDR3, the DNA is TGTGCCAGCAGCTGGCAGGGATTCGGGGAGCTGTTTTTT.

The chain couples TRBV27 to TRBJ2-7, with D perhaps matching TRBD1 or TRBD2 (5 bases each). The germline gives CDR1 MNHEY, CDR2 SMNVEV (reference sequence). The CDR3 is 14 amino acids. Between the trimmed V and J ends, which lost 6 bases and 2 bases, there was a span of 14 bases. The CDR3 reads CASSPGTKAYEQYF. The CDR3 DNA reads as TGTGCCAGCAGCCCCGGGACCAAGGCCTACGAGCAGTACTTC.

Remarks on this clonotype: It may be a read error: a sequence one base away is much more abundant. As DNA, the CDR3 is TGCGCCAGCAGCTTGGGCCCCACTAGCGGGAGGTCAGAGTTCGAGCAGTACTTC. Residues: CASSLGPTSGRSEFEQYF. V gene TRBV5-1 combines with J gene TRBJ2-7; 12 nucleotides line up with TRBD2. The trim removed 0 bases at V and 6 bases at J, leaving 13 bases unmatched. The CDR3 spans 18 residues. Germline V lookup: CDR1 SGHRS, CDR2 YFSETQ.